Each of the 21 T cell receptor beta chains below was sequenced from the same sample in a study of cytomegalovirus exposure and HLA in healthy donors. Vbeta (60) and Jbeta (13) primers were used in the PCR. Assay: immunoSEQ multiplex PCR; the TCRdb copy retains only in-frame clones and omits some. The repertoire holds 85,000 to 95,000 clones, with 7.6% as singletons. Sequenced sample: PBMCs. The origin of the receptors is a man aged 50 to 59 in good health and CMV-seronegative.

The chain combines TRBV19 with TRBJ2-7; 11 nucleotides line up with TRBD2. The CDR3 spans 15 residues. In germline, CDR1 is LNHDA, CDR2 SQIVND (reference sequence). The V and J ends lost 0 bases and 5 bases, in that order; junction bases with no gene match: 3. CDR3 in amino acids: CASSIDLLAGDEQYF. CDR3 DNA sequence: TGTGCCAGTAGTATAGATCTACTAGCGGGGGACGAGCAGTACTTC.

This chain connects TRBV5-1 to TRBJ1-6; D is ambiguous. Looked up from germline, CDR1 is SGHRS and CDR2 is YFSETQ. The CDR3 has 17 residues. The germline V and J ends were trimmed by 2 bases and 3 bases, with 15 bases remaining between them. The CDR3 region is CASSFMRDPLYNSPLHF. In DNA form, the CDR3 reads TGCGCCAGCAGCTTTATGAGGGATCCCCTCTATAATTCACCCCTCCACTTT.

This clone was seen only a few times. J is TRBJ1-1 and V is TRBV6-5; 7 nucleotides agree with TRBD1. Trimming removed 0 bases from V and 3 bases from J; junction bases left unmatched: 4. Germline CDR1 MNHEY, CDR2 SVGAGI. The CDR3 is 15 amino acids. CDR3 sequence: CASSYSTGRDTEAFF. The CDR3 nucleotides are TGTGCCAGCAGTTACTCGACAGGGAGAGACACTGAAGCTTTCTTT.

This clone was recorded once. DNA for the CDR3: TGTGCCGTGGGACGACAGGGCCTAACAGATACGCAGTATTTT. It encodes CAVGRQGLTDTQYF. V usage is TRBV6-5 and J usage is TRBJ2-3; TRBD1 agrees at 7 bases. The germline V gene has CDR1 MNHEY and CDR2 SVGAGI. The CDR3 has 14 residues. V lost 11 bases, J lost 3 bases, and 11 bases stayed unmatched.

In this sample, this clone turned up a few times. The chain links TRBV5-1 to TRBJ2-3, with 10 bases lining up with TRBD2. Unmatched junction bases numbered 3, after V lost 4 bases and J lost 4 bases. The CDR3 consists of 14 residues. The V gene's germline CDR1 is SGHRS and CDR2 YFSETQ. CDR3 nucleotides: TGCGCCAGCAGCCAGGGACTAGCGCCAGATACGCAGTATTTT. Its protein is CASSQGLAPDTQYF.

In its sample, this clone was seen a few times. This sequence joins TRBV10-2 and TRBJ2-3, with 8 bases aligning to TRBD2. In germline, CDR1 is WSHSY, CDR2 SAAADI. The trim removed 8 bases at V and 2 bases at J, leaving 12 bases unmatched. The CDR3 is 16 amino acids. The CDR3 region has the DNA TGCGCCAGCGGGGGTGGAGCGGGGGAATACACAGATACGCAGTATTTT. Protein sequence: CASGGGAGEYTDTQYF.

The J gene is TRBJ2-7, the V gene TRBV28; TRBD2 matches at 10 bases. V trimming: 5 bases; J trimming: 2 bases; junction bases outside the gene matches: 9. The CDR3 is 16 residues long. Germline values: CDR1 MDHEN, CDR2 SYDVKM. The CDR3: CASSPHSGGLTYEQYF. CDR3 coding DNA: TGTGCCAGCAGTCCACATAGCGGGGGGCTTACCTACGAGCAGTACTTC. Supplemented by reference TRBV28 and TRBJ2-7, the full variable domain reads DVKVTQSSRYLVKRTGEKVFLECVQDMDHENMFWYRQDPGLGLRLIYFSYDVKMKEKGDIPEGYSVSREKKERFSLILESASTNQTSMYLCASSPHSGGLTYEQYFGPGTRLTVT.

The V gene is TRBV28, the J gene TRBJ2-7, with 7 bases that match TRBD1. CDR3 length equals 14 residues. Trimming took 5 bases from V and 4 from J; bases not matched to a gene: 8. Germline V lookup: CDR1 MDHEN, CDR2 SYDVKM. In DNA form, the CDR3 reads TGTGCCAGCAGTCCGCCGGACAGGTGGTACGAGCAGTACTTC. Translating gives CASSPPDRWYEQYF.

This clone was detected only a few times. The genes are TRBV6-1 and TRBJ1-2; TRBD1 matches 8 bases. This CDR3 contains 15 residues. Germline-derived CDR1 and CDR2 are MNHNS and SASEGT. V shed 7 bases and J 3 bases; nucleotides not matched to a gene: 10. CDR3 residues: CASIRRAGGDYGYTF. The CDR3 DNA follows: TGTGCCAGCATTCGGAGGGCAGGGGGCGACTATGGCTACACCTTC.

V gene TRBV28 combines with J gene TRBJ2-7; 7 bases are shared with TRBD2. The CDR3 is made up of 13 amino acids. The germline V gene encodes CDR1 MDHEN and CDR2 SYDVKM. J lost 3 bases, V lost 6 bases, and 5 bases had no gene match. In DNA form, the CDR3 reads TGTGCCAGCAGCCCTAGCGGTTACTACGAGCAGTACTTC. It encodes CASSPSGYYEQYF.

This rearrangement joins TRBV28 to TRBJ2-3, with 11 bases lining up with TRBD2. The CDR3 spans 16 residues. V gave up 2 bases and J gave up 6 bases; unmatched junction bases: 7. Germline assignment: CDR1 MDHEN and CDR2 SYDVKM. The CDR3 DNA reads TGTGCCAGCAGTTTAATTAGCGGGAGGGCCTCTGATACGCAGTATTTT. This encodes CASSLISGRASDTQYF.

The sample holds a few counts of this clone. The chain recombines TRBV5-6 with TRBJ1-2; a weak D match, TRBD1 (5 bases). Germline CDR1 and CDR2: SGHDT and YYEEEE. The CDR3 totals 15 residues. Trimming removed 4 bases at V and 5 bases at J, with 18 bases between. The CDR3 region is CASSVQAPLGYGYTF. The CDR3 DNA sequence: TGTGCCAGCAGCGTACAGGCGCCCCTTGGGTATGGCTACACCTTC.

This clone occurred a few times. The V and J genes are TRBV2 and TRBJ2-2; TRBD2 agrees at 13 bases. CDR1 and CDR2 from the germline V gene are SNHLY and FYNNEI. The CDR3 contains 15 residues. V lost 4 bases to trimming and J lost 5 bases; unmatched junction nucleotides: 1. The CDR3 nucleotides read TGTGCCAGCAGTGTGACTAGCGGGAGGACCGGGGAGCTGTTTTTT. Protein product: CASSVTSGRTGELFF.

This chain connects TRBV2 to TRBJ1-4; 8 bases are shared with TRBD1. Germline-derived CDR1 and CDR2 are SNHLY and FYNNEI. Unmatched junction bases numbered 6, after V lost 5 bases and J lost 7 bases. The CDR3 consists of 14 residues. DNA of the CDR3: TGTGCCAGCAGTTCCCCAGGGGGCGGTGAAAAACTGTTTTTT. Protein product: CASSSPGGGEKLFF.

This clone has just a few counts. The J gene is TRBJ1-6, the V gene TRBV28; 7 nucleotides align to TRBD1. Germline CDR1 is MDHEN and CDR2 is SYDVKM. CDR3 size: 13 residues. The ends lost 10 bases at V and 7 bases at J; junction bases unmatched: 7. The CDR3 loop is CATKPGQNSPLHF. DNA of the CDR3: TGTGCCACCAAGCCGGGACAGAATTCACCCCTCCACTTT. The whole variable domain, remainder taken from reference TRBV28 and TRBJ1-6, is DVKVTQSSRYLVKRTGEKVFLECVQDMDHENMFWYRQDPGLGLRLIYFSYDVKMKEKGDIPEGYSVSREKKERFSLILESASTNQTSMYLCATKPGQNSPLHFGNGTRLTVT.

V gene TRBV29-1 combines with J gene TRBJ2-1, with TRBD2 matching over 7 bases. The germline V gene encodes CDR1 SQVTM and CDR2 ANQGSEA. The CDR3 loop spans 14 amino acids. The V gene end was trimmed by 4 bases and the J gene end by 5 bases; junction bases not matched to a gene: 8. CDR3 sequence reads: CSVASGSGNNEQFF. The DNA of the CDR3 is TGCAGCGTTGCATCGGGGAGCGGGAACAATGAGCAGTTCTTC.

This clone occurred a few times. The chain employs TRBV7-9 and TRBJ2-7; TRBD2 agrees at 8 bases. V lost 5 bases, J lost 2 bases, and 11 bases stayed unmatched. Germline-derived CDR1 and CDR2 are SEHNR and FQNEAQ (reference sequence). The CDR3 is 16 residues long. In DNA, the CDR3 is TGTGCCAGCAGCCCGAGCTGGGGGCGGGGGGCCTACGAGCAGTACTTC. Protein sequence: CASSPSWGRGAYEQYF.

This clone occurred a few times. CDR3 loop: CASSYSGGNSEKLFF. CDR3 bases: TGTGCCAGCAGTTACTCGGGAGGGAATAGTGAAAAACTGTTTTTT. The rearrangement joins TRBV6-6 to TRBJ1-4, with no clear D. The CDR3 loop spans 15 amino acids. The V and J ends lost 0 bases and 7 bases respectively, with 12 bases between them. Germline loops: CDR1 MNHNY, CDR2 SVGAGI (reference sequence).

This clone was observed a few times. This rearrangement joins TRBV29-1 to TRBJ1-2; D is uncertain. V lost 7 bases and J lost 0, with 12 bases in between. The CDR3 has 13 residues. Looked up from germline, CDR1 is SQVTM and CDR2 is ANQGSEA. The CDR3 bases are TGCAGCGCATACAGTGGCGCTAACTATGGCTACACCTTC. Translation: CSAYSGANYGYTF. The whole variable domain, remainder taken from reference TRBV29-1 and TRBJ1-2, is SAVISQKPSRDICQRGTSLTIQCQVDSQVTMMFWYRQQPGQSLTLIATANQGSEATYESGFVIDKFPISRPNLTFSTLTVSNMSPEDSSIYLCSAYSGANYGYTFGSGTRLTVV.

In its sample, this clone was seen a few times. V and J are TRBV2 and TRBJ2-7; D ambiguous. The CDR3 is 14 residues long. V was trimmed by 6 bases and J by 0 bases, leaving 12 bases between them. The germline CDR1 and CDR2 sequences are SNHLY and FYNNEI. CDR3 DNA: TGTGCCAGCAGCGCCCGAGCCCCCTCCTACGAGCAGTACTTC. Amino acids: CASSARAPSYEQYF.

This clone was found a few times. The junction departs from the called germline gene at one end, perhaps through a read error. This chain uses TRBV5-1 with TRBJ1-3; TRBD1 matches at 12 bases. Germline-derived CDR1 and CDR2 are SGHRS and YFSETQ. The CDR3 extends over 14 amino acids. The CDR3 DNA reads as TGCGCCAGCAGCTCGGGACAGGGGGCGCGCGGGCCAGCCTTT. As protein: CASSSGQGARGPAF.